This TCR beta chain was sequenced during a study of blood T cell repertoires in COVID-19. Authors' processing steps: Quantification of nucleated cells was approximated via reference gene primer amplification. Assay: immunoSEQ multiplex PCR; the TCRdb copy retains only in-frame clones and omits some. V and J calls and clone size follow that table, whereas D and trimming were derived from the DNA. The sample has 95,000 to 100,000 clones; almost 95% are singletons. V lost 10 bases and J 2 bases, leaving 15 bases between the germline ends. CDR3 length: 13 amino acids. Germline lookup yields CDR1 MNHEY and CDR2 SVGAGI.

The sequence came from a man aged 45-65 years with active COVID-19. Material: peripheral blood. V and J are TRBV6-5 and TRBJ2-7; maybe TRBD2 (5 bases). DNA of the CDR3: TGTGCCATCACGTTTAGCGAGACCTACGAGCAGTACTTC. Encoded protein: CAITFSETYEQYF.